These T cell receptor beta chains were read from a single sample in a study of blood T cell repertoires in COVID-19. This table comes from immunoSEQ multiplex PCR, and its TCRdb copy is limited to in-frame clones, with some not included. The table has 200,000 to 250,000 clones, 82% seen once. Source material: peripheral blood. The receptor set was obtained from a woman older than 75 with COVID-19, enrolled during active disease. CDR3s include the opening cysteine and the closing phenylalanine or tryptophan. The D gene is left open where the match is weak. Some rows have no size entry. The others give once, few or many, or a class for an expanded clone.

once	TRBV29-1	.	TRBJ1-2	TGCAGCGTTGACAGGGGAAACTATGGCTACACCTTC	CSVDRGNYGYTF
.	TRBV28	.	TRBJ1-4	TGTGCCAGCAGTTTCACAGGCTCTAATGAAAAACTGTTTTTT	CASSFTGSNEKLFF
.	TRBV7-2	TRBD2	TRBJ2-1	TGTGCCAGCAGCTTAGTCGGGACTAGCGGCTACAATGAGCAGTTCTTC	CASSLVGTSGYNEQFF
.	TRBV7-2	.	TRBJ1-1	TGTGCCAGCAGCTTAAACAGGGCAGGCGTTGCTGAAGCTTTCTTT	CASSLNRAGVAEAFF
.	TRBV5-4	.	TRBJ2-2	TGTGCCAGCAGCGCCAGACTAGTCGGGGGGAACACCGGGGAGCTGTTTTTT	CASSARLVGGNTGELFF
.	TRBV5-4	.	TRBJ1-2	TGTGCCAGCAGCTTGCCCTCCTCCTATGGCTACACCTTC	CASSLPSSYGYTF
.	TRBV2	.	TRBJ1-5	TGTGCCGGGGGGGACACTTCCCGGGATCAGCCCCAGCATTTT	CAGGDTSRDQPQHF
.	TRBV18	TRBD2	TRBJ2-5	TGTGCCAGCTCACCCGGGGCGGGAGCCGATGAGACCCAGTACTTC	CASSPGAGADETQYF
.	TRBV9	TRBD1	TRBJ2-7	TGTGCCAGCAGCCCGCGGAACAGGGGGAGCGAGCAGTACTTC	CASSPRNRGSEQYF
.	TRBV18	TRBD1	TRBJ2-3	TGTGCCAGCTCAGATTACAGGGGCTTGGAGTTTTCGCAGTATTTT	CASSDYRGLEFSQYF
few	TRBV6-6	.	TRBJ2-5	TGTGCCAGCGGCGGAATGATCTGGGAGACCCAGTACTTC	CASGGMIWETQYF
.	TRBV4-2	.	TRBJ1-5	TGTGCCAGCAGCCCCCAGGGAGGGTATAGCAATCAGCCCCAGCATTTT	CASSPQGGYSNQPQHF
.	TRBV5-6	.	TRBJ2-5	TGTGCCAGCAGCTTAGTAGTAGCGGAGACCCAGTACTTC	CASSLVVAETQYF
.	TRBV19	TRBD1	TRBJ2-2	TGTGCCAGTAGTATAGGGGACAGGGGGACCGGGGAGCTGTTTTTT	CASSIGDRGTGELFF
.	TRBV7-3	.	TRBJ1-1	TGTGCCAGCAGCTTAACGAGCGGGAACACTGAAGCTTTCTTT	CASSLTSGNTEAFF
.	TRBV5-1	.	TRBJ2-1	TGCGCCAGCAGGAGGGCGCCCTCCTACAATGAGCAGTTCTTC	CASRRAPSYNEQFF
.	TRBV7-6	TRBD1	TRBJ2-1	TGTGCCAGCACCTTAGGGGGACAGGGGGGGAATGAGCAGTTCTTC	CASTLGGQGGNEQFF
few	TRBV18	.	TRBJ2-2	TGTGCCAGCTCACTCAAAGGGGCCTTGGACACCGGGGAGCTGTTTTTT	CASSLKGALDTGELFF
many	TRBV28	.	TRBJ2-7	TGTGCCACATTACAGGGAAACAACTACGAGCAGTACTTC	CATLQGNNYEQYF
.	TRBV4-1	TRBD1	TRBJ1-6	TGCGCCAGCAGCCAGGGACCAGCCGGGACAGGGCTATCACCCCTCCACTTT	CASSQGPAGTGLSPLHF
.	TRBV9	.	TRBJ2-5	TGTGCCAGCAGCGTAGAAGGGTTGCGGGGCAGGGAGACCCAGTACTTC	CASSVEGLRGRETQYF
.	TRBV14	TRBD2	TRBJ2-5	TGTGCCAGCAGCCTTCGGACTAGCGCGGCTCGAGAGACCCAGTACTTC	CASSLRTSAARETQYF
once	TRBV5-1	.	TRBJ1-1	TGCGCCAGCAGCTCCAGGGTTGGGGACACTGAAGCTTTCTTT	CASSSRVGDTEAFF
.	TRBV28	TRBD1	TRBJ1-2	TGTGCCAGCAGTTTTGGGGAGACAGGGTCCAAGGGCACCTTC	CASSFGETGSKGTF
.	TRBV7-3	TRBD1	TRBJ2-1	TGTGCCAGCAGCCTCGGGACAGGGACCTACAATGAGCAGTTCTTC	CASSLGTGTYNEQFF
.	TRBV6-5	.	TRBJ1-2	TGTGCCAGCAGTACCAATCTTGGGGGCCCCTATGGCTACACCTTC	CASSTNLGGPYGYTF
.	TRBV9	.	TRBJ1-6	TGTGCCAGCAGCGTAGGTTCACCGAGGAATTCACCCCTCCACTTT	CASSVGSPRNSPLHF
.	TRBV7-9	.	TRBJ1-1	TGTGCCAGCAGCCCCAGGGGTGGGAACACTGAAGCTTTCTTT	CASSPRGGNTEAFF
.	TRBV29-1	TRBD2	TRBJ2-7	TGCAGCGCCTCTAGCGGACCCTACGAGCAGTACTTC	CSASSGPYEQYF
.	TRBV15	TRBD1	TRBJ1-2	TGTGCCACCAGCAGAGCTGAGACAGGGAGAGGTGGCTACACCTTC	CATSRAETGRGGYTF
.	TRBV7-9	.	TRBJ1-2	TGTGCCAGCAGCTTAGGCTCAGCACAGTCCCGTAACTATGGCTACACCTTC	CASSLGSAQSRNYGYTF
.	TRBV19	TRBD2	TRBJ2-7	TGTGCCAGTAGCTGGGGAGGGGCCTACGAGCAGTACTTC	CASSWGGAYEQYF
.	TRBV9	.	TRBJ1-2	TGTGCCAGCAGCGCCGGGGAGGACTATGGCTACACCTTC	CASSAGEDYGYTF
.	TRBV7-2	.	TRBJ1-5	TGTGCCAGCAGCCTCTCTAATCAGCCCCAGCATTTT	CASSLSNQPQHF
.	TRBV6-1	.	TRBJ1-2	TGTGCCAGCAGTGAAAGGGAAGGGAGACACACCTTC	CASSEREGRHTF
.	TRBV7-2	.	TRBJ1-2	TGTGCCAGCAGCTTTAGCAAAGTTAACTATGGCTACACCTTC	CASSFSKVNYGYTF
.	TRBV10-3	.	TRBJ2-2	TGTGCCATCAGCCCCGGAAGACTATCTAACACCGGGGAGCTGTTTTTT	CAISPGRLSNTGELFF
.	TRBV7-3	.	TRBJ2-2	TGTGCCAGCAGCTCAGGCCCCAACACCGGGGAGCTGTTTTTT	CASSSGPNTGELFF
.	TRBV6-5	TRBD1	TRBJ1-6	TGTGCCAGCAGTTACTTGGGACAGGGGAACAATTCACCCCTCCACTTT	CASSYLGQGNNSPLHF
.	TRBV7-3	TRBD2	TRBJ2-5	TGTGCCAGCAGCTTATTAGCGGGAGCCCAAGAGACCCAGTACTTC	CASSLLAGAQETQYF
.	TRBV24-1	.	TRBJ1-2	TGTGCCACCAGTAGAAGCGTATTTGATGGCTACACCTTC	CATSRSVFDGYTF
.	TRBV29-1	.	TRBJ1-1	TGCAGCGTTGGCAGGGGAATCACTGAAGCTTTCTTT	CSVGRGITEAFF
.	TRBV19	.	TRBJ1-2	TGTGCCAGTAGTGCCATCTCCGGGACTGGGGCTAACTATGGCTACACCTTC	CASSAISGTGANYGYTF
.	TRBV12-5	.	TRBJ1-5	TGTGCTAGTGGCCTGAGGGGGAGGGGGGATGGCAATCAGCCCCAGCATTTT	CASGLRGRGDGNQPQHF
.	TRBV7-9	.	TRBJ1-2	TGTGCCAGCAGCTTTGGGACAACCGAAGGCACCTTC	CASSFGTTEGTF
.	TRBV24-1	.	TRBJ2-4	TGTGCCACAGCAGACAGGGCCAAAAACATTCAGTACTTC	CATADRAKNIQYF
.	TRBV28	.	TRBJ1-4	TGTGCCAGCACGGAGATTAATGAAAAACTGTTTTTT	CASTEINEKLFF
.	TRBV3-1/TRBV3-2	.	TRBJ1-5	TGTGCCAGCAGCTCCAGGGTAACCAGCCTTCCAACCAATCAGCCCCAGCATTTT	CASSSRVTSLPTNQPQHF
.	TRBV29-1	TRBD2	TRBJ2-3	TGCAGCGTTGCCCTAGCGGGCCGCACAGATACGCAGTATTTT	CSVALAGRTDTQYF
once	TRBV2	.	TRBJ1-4	TGTGCCAGCGACCTACAGGGTCTCTGGGATGAAAAACTGTTTTTT	CASDLQGLWDEKLFF
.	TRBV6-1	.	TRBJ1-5	TGTGCCAGCAGTGAAGGGTCAGGGGTATGGAGCAATCAGCCCCAGCATTTT	CASSEGSGVWSNQPQHF
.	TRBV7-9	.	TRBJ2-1	TGTGCCAGCAGCTTAAGGAACACTAACAATGAGCAGTTCTTC	CASSLRNTNNEQFF
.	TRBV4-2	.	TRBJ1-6	TGTGCCAGCAGCCAGGGCCTATTCTATAATTCACCCCTCCACTTT	CASSQGLFYNSPLHF